The rows below give T cell receptor beta chains drawn from one sample of a study of cytomegalovirus exposure and HLA in healthy donors. The assay was immunoSEQ multiplex PCR, and TCRdb's table has in-frame clones only and misses some. The sample contains about 200,000 clones, roughly 83% of which appear only once. The sample consisted of PBMCs. The source is a girl between 10 and 17 years old in good health and CMV-seronegative. The CDR3 runs from the conserved cysteine through the conserved F or W. Fields, in order: D gene, clone size, V gene, J gene, CDR3 protein, CDR3 DNA. The D gene is left open where the match is weak. Clone size is stated in some rows and not others, as once, few, many or a class when expanded.

d_call: .; clone_size: few; v_call: TRBV4-2; j_call: TRBJ1-2; cdr3_aa: CASSQDGGYTF; cdr3_nt: TGTGCCAGCAGCCAAGACGGTGGCTACACCTTC
d_call: .; clone_size: .; v_call: TRBV5-5; j_call: TRBJ1-3; cdr3_aa: CASSLYGGGGNTIYF; cdr3_nt: TGTGCCAGCAGCTTGTATGGGGGCGGTGGAAACACCATATATTTT
d_call: .; clone_size: .; v_call: TRBV28; j_call: TRBJ1-2; cdr3_aa: CASSLPRDMSSLTYGYTF; cdr3_nt: TGTGCCAGCAGTTTACCCCGGGACATGAGTAGCTTAACTTATGGCTACACCTTC
d_call: .; clone_size: .; v_call: TRBV7-2; j_call: TRBJ2-2; cdr3_aa: CASSLFQGPNTGELFF; cdr3_nt: TGTGCCAGCAGCTTATTCCAGGGGCCTAACACCGGGGAGCTGTTTTTT
d_call: .; clone_size: .; v_call: TRBV11-1; j_call: TRBJ2-7; cdr3_aa: CASSLGWGSGEWEQYF; cdr3_nt: TGTGCCAGCAGCTTAGGATGGGGTTCGGGAGAGTGGGAGCAGTACTTC
d_call: .; clone_size: .; v_call: TRBV7-7; j_call: TRBJ2-1; cdr3_aa: CASSPTGSVLNEQFF; cdr3_nt: TGTGCTAGCAGCCCAACAGGGTCGGTCCTTAATGAGCAGTTCTTC
d_call: TRBD2; clone_size: .; v_call: TRBV27; j_call: TRBJ2-1; cdr3_aa: CASSHRTSGGMVQFF; cdr3_nt: TGTGCCAGCAGTCATCGGACTAGCGGGGGGATGGTGCAGTTCTTC
d_call: TRBD1; clone_size: .; v_call: TRBV18; j_call: TRBJ1-4; cdr3_aa: CASSPQTGINEKLFF; cdr3_nt: TGTGCCAGCTCACCACAGACAGGGATCAATGAAAAACTGTTTTTT
d_call: .; clone_size: .; v_call: TRBV4-2; j_call: TRBJ1-3; cdr3_aa: CASSQDLQTASGNTIYF; cdr3_nt: TGTGCCAGCAGCCAAGACCTTCAGACAGCCTCTGGAAACACCATATATTTT
d_call: .; clone_size: .; v_call: TRBV6-4; j_call: TRBJ2-1; cdr3_aa: CASSDFQGGEQFF; cdr3_nt: TGTGCCAGCAGTGACTTCCAGGGTGGTGAGCAGTTCTTC
d_call: TRBD2; clone_size: .; v_call: TRBV27; j_call: TRBJ2-1; cdr3_aa: CASSSGLAVYRDEQFF; cdr3_nt: TGTGCCAGCAGTTCGGGACTAGCGGTCTATAGGGATGAGCAGTTCTTC
d_call: .; clone_size: .; v_call: TRBV28; j_call: TRBJ2-7; cdr3_aa: CASSRAYEQYF; cdr3_nt: TGTGCCAGCAGCCGAGCCTACGAGCAGTACTTC
d_call: .; clone_size: .; v_call: TRBV11-2; j_call: TRBJ1-1; cdr3_aa: CATKTIQGRIVTEAFF; cdr3_nt: TGTGCCACCAAGACGATACAGGGACGAATTGTGACTGAAGCTTTCTTT
d_call: TRBD2; clone_size: .; v_call: TRBV9; j_call: TRBJ2-3; cdr3_aa: CASSVKGLAGTDTQYF; cdr3_nt: TGTGCCAGCAGCGTAAAGGGACTAGCGGGGACAGATACGCAGTATTTT
d_call: TRBD2; clone_size: .; v_call: TRBV5-1; j_call: TRBJ2-3; cdr3_aa: CASSQGTSGHTQYF; cdr3_nt: TGCGCCAGCAGCCAAGGGACTAGCGGGCATACGCAGTATTTT
d_call: .; clone_size: once; v_call: TRBV2; j_call: TRBJ1-4; cdr3_aa: CASSAEGVEKLFF; cdr3_nt: TGTGCCAGCAGTGCTGAAGGGGTTGAAAAACTGTTTTTT
d_call: .; clone_size: .; v_call: TRBV28; j_call: TRBJ2-5; cdr3_aa: CASNPRGLQTQYF; cdr3_nt: TGTGCCAGCAACCCCCGCGGCCTGCAGACCCAGTACTTC
d_call: .; clone_size: .; v_call: TRBV7-2; j_call: TRBJ1-1; cdr3_aa: CASSRTDGRAEAFF; cdr3_nt: TGTGCCAGCAGCAGGACAGACGGTAGAGCTGAAGCTTTCTTT
d_call: .; clone_size: few; v_call: TRBV28; j_call: TRBJ1-1; cdr3_aa: CASIQRNTEAFF; cdr3_nt: TGTGCCAGCATTCAGCGGAACACTGAAGCTTTCTTT
d_call: TRBD2; clone_size: .; v_call: TRBV5-1; j_call: TRBJ2-3; cdr3_aa: CASSSRTSGSADTQYF; cdr3_nt: TGCGCCAGCAGCTCCCGGACTAGCGGGAGTGCAGATACGCAGTATTTT
d_call: .; clone_size: .; v_call: TRBV4-2; j_call: TRBJ2-7; cdr3_aa: CVSSLYDRESDEQYF; cdr3_nt: TGTGTCAGCAGCCTCTACGATCGGGAGTCGGATGAGCAGTACTTC
d_call: TRBD2; clone_size: .; v_call: TRBV6-5; j_call: TRBJ2-5; cdr3_aa: CASSFSGGAGETQYF; cdr3_nt: TGTGCCAGCAGTTTTAGCGGGGGGGCCGGAGAGACCCAGTACTTC
d_call: TRBD1; clone_size: few; v_call: TRBV28; j_call: TRBJ1-4; cdr3_aa: CASRPGQGSRNEKLFF; cdr3_nt: TGTGCCAGCAGACCAGGACAGGGCAGCCGGAATGAAAAACTGTTTTTT
d_call: .; clone_size: .; v_call: TRBV5-1; j_call: TRBJ1-2; cdr3_aa: CASTPGGGRSHGYTF; cdr3_nt: TGCGCCAGCACCCCCGGAGGAGGGAGGTCCCATGGCTACACCTTC
d_call: TRBD1; clone_size: few; v_call: TRBV6-5; j_call: TRBJ1-2; cdr3_aa: CASSKTTGGAIYYTF; cdr3_nt: TGTGCCAGCAGTAAGACCACAGGGGGCGCGATTTACTACACCTTC
d_call: TRBD1; clone_size: .; v_call: TRBV6-5; j_call: TRBJ2-7; cdr3_aa: CASRRPGTEPFKQYF; cdr3_nt: TGTGCCAGCAGACGCCCCGGGACAGAGCCATTTAAGCAGTACTTC
d_call: .; clone_size: .; v_call: TRBV28; j_call: TRBJ1-5; cdr3_aa: CASSPRLGLFRNQPQHF; cdr3_nt: TGTGCCAGCAGTCCGCGGCTTGGACTTTTTCGCAATCAGCCCCAGCATTTT
d_call: TRBD1; clone_size: .; v_call: TRBV27; j_call: TRBJ1-2; cdr3_aa: CASSGGQRPYGYTF; cdr3_nt: TGTGCCAGCAGTGGGGGACAGAGACCTTATGGCTACACCTTC
d_call: TRBD1; clone_size: .; v_call: TRBV6-5; j_call: TRBJ2-7; cdr3_aa: CASSYGRQGAYEQYF; cdr3_nt: TGTGCCAGCAGTTACGGGAGACAGGGGGCCTACGAGCAGTACTTC
d_call: TRBD1; clone_size: .; v_call: TRBV9; j_call: TRBJ2-1; cdr3_aa: CASSPTGTGHNEQFF; cdr3_nt: TGTGCCAGCAGCCCGACCGGGACAGGACACAATGAGCAGTTCTTC
d_call: .; clone_size: .; v_call: TRBV9; j_call: TRBJ1-4; cdr3_aa: CASSVGGGTKLFF; cdr3_nt: TGTGCCAGCAGCGTAGGGGGGGGAACCAAACTGTTTTTT
d_call: .; clone_size: .; v_call: TRBV27; j_call: TRBJ2-7; cdr3_aa: CASSSRAHEQYF; cdr3_nt: TGTGCCAGCAGTTCGCGCGCCCACGAGCAGTACTTC
d_call: TRBD1; clone_size: .; v_call: TRBV7-9; j_call: TRBJ1-4; cdr3_aa: CASSLSSGQGLFF; cdr3_nt: TGTGCCAGCAGCCTGAGTTCTGGACAGGGGCTGTTTTTT
d_call: .; clone_size: .; v_call: TRBV2; j_call: TRBJ2-1; cdr3_aa: CASMGDGGSGQFF; cdr3_nt: TGTGCCAGCATGGGAGACGGAGGCTCCGGGCAGTTCTTC
d_call: TRBD1; clone_size: .; v_call: TRBV7-2; j_call: TRBJ2-5; cdr3_aa: CASSLLFQGAVGGMETQYF; cdr3_nt: TGTGCCAGCAGCTTACTGTTCCAGGGGGCGGTGGGTGGGATGGAGACCCAGTACTTC
d_call: .; clone_size: .; v_call: TRBV30; j_call: TRBJ1-1; cdr3_aa: CAWGQSTGMNTEAFF; cdr3_nt: TGTGCCTGGGGGCAGTCCACAGGAATGAACACTGAAGCTTTCTTT
d_call: TRBD2; clone_size: once; v_call: TRBV4-1; j_call: TRBJ2-5; cdr3_aa: CASSRRRGGRETQYF; cdr3_nt: TGCGCCAGCAGCCGGCGGCGGGGGGGCCGGGAGACCCAGTACTTC
d_call: TRBD2; clone_size: .; v_call: TRBV2; j_call: TRBJ2-1; cdr3_aa: CASKSRRLAGGNNEQFF; cdr3_nt: TGTGCCAGCAAATCGAGAAGGCTAGCGGGAGGCAACAATGAGCAGTTCTTC
d_call: TRBD1; clone_size: once; v_call: TRBV4-1; j_call: TRBJ1-3; cdr3_aa: CASSHRPGQPTFDSGNTIYF; cdr3_nt: TGCGCCAGCAGCCACCGACCGGGACAGCCTACCTTCGACTCTGGAAACACCATATATTTT
d_call: TRBD1; clone_size: .; v_call: TRBV5-1; j_call: TRBJ1-5; cdr3_aa: CASSVDRDNQPQHF; cdr3_nt: TGCGCCAGCAGCGTGGACAGGGACAATCAGCCCCAGCATTTT
d_call: TRBD1; clone_size: once; v_call: TRBV30; j_call: TRBJ1-2; cdr3_aa: CAWTLGQGAYGYTF; cdr3_nt: TGTGCCTGGACCCTAGGACAGGGTGCCTATGGCTACACCTTC
d_call: TRBD1; clone_size: .; v_call: TRBV19; j_call: TRBJ1-5; cdr3_aa: CASSIGRGQGRANSNQPQHF; cdr3_nt: TGTGCCAGTAGTATAGGCAGGGGACAGGGAAGAGCTAATAGCAATCAGCCCCAGCATTTT